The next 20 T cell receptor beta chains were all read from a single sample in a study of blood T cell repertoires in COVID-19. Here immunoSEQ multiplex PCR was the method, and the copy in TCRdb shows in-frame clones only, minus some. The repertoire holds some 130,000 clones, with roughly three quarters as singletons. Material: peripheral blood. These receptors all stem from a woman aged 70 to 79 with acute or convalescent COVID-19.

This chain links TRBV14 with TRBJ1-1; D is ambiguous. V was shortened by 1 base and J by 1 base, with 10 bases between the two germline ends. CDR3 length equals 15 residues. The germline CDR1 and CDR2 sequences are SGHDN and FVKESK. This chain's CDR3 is CASSQVGNRNTEAFF. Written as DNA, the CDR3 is TGTGCCAGCAGCCAAGTCGGGAATCGGAACACTGAAGCTTTCTTT.

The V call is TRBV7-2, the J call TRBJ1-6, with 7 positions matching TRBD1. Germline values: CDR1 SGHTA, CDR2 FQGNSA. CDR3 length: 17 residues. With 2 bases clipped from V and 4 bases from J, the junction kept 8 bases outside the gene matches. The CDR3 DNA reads TGTGCCAGCAGCTTATTAGGACAGGACCTTTATAATTCACCCCTCCACTTT. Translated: CASSLLGQDLYNSPLHF.

The CDR3 nucleotides are TGTGCCAGCAGTCCCCGGACAGGGGATAATTCACCCCTCCACTTT. Amino acid sequence: CASSPRTGDNSPLHF. The V gene is TRBV2, the J gene TRBJ1-6; 9 bases fit TRBD1. The CDR3 is 15 residues long. V was pared by 5 bases and J by 5 bases, with 4 bases of the junction left unmatched. The germline CDR1 and CDR2 sequences are SNHLY and FYNNEI.

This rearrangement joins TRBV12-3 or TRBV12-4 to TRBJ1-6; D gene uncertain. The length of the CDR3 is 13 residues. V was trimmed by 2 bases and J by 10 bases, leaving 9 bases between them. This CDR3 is CASSLRGQSPLHF. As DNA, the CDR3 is TGTGCCAGCAGTTTACGGGGTCAATCACCCCTCCACTTT.

The CDR3 is CASSAPPDTNEQYF. The DNA of the CDR3 is TGTGCCAGCAGTGCTCCCCCCGACACCAACGAGCAGTACTTC. V gene TRBV25-1 combines with J gene TRBJ2-7; D unclear. Trimming took 4 bases from V and 5 from J, leaving 15 bases between them. The CDR3 extends over 14 amino acids. Germline V gene sequence: CDR1 MGHDK, CDR2 SYGVNS.

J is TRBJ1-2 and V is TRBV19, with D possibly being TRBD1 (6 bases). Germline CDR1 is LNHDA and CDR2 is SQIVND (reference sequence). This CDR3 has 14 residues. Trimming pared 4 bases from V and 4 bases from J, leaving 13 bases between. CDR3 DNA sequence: TGTGCCAGTAGTAGCAGGGGCCCCCTCTATGGCTACACCTTC. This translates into CASSSRGPLYGYTF.

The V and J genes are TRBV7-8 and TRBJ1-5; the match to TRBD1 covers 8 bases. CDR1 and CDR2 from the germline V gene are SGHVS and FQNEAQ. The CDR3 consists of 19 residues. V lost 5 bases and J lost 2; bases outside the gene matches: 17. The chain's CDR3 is CASSRDRGTVRNGNQPQHF. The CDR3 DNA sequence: TGTGCCAGCAGCCGAGACAGGGGCACCGTCCGGAATGGCAATCAGCCCCAGCATTTT. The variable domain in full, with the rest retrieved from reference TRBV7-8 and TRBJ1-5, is GAGVSQSPRYKVAKRGQDVALRCDPISGHVSLFWYQQALGQGPEFLTYFQNEAQLDKSGLPSDRFFAERPEGSVSTLKIQRTQQEDSAVYLCASSRDRGTVRNGNQPQHFGDGTRLSIL.

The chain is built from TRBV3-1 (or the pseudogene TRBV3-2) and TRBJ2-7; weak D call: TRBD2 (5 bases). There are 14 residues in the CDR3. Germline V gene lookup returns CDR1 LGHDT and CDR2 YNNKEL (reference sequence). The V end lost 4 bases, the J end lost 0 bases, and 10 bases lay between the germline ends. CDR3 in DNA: TGTGCCAGCAGCCGTGAAGGACTCTCCTACGAGCAGTACTTC. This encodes CASSREGLSYEQYF.

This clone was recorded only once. CDR3 DNA: TGTGCCAGCAGCACTCCGGGACAGGGGTCCTCTGGTGGCTACACCTTC. It codes for CASSTPGQGSSGGYTF. This chain connects TRBV9 to TRBJ1-2; 10 bases are shared with TRBD1. The CDR3 is 16 residues long. V shed 4 bases, J shed 7 bases, and the junction held 13 bases outside the gene matches. Germline V lookup: CDR1 SGDLS, CDR2 YYNGEE.

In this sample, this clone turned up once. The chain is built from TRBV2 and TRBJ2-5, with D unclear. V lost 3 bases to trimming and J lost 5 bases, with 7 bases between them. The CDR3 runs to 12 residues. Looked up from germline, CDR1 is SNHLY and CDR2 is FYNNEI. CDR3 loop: CASSELRETQYF. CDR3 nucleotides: TGTGCCAGCAGTGAGCTCCGGGAGACCCAGTACTTC.

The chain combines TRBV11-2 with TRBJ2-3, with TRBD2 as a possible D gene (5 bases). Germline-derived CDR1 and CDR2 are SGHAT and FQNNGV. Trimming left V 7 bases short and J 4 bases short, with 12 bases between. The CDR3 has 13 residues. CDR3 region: CASTPGGADTQYF. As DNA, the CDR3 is TGTGCCAGCACCCCAGGAGGTGCAGATACGCAGTATTTT.

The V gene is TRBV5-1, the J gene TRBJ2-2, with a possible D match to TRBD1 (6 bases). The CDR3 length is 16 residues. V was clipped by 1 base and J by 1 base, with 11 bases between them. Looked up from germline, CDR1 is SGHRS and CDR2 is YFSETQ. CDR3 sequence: CASSLPLQGNTGELFF. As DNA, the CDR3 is TGCGCCAGCAGCTTGCCATTACAGGGGAACACCGGGGAGCTGTTTTTT.

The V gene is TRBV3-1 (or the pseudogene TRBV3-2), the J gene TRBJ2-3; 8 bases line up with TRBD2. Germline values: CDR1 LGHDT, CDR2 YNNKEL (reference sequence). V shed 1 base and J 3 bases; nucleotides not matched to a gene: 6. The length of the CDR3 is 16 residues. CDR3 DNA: TGTGCCAGCAGCCAAGTGCGACTAGCGCCTACAGATACGCAGTATTTT. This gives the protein CASSQVRLAPTDTQYF.

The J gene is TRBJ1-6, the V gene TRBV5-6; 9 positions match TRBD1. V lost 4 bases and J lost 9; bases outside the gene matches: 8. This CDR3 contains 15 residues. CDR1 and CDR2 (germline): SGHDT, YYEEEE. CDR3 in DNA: TGTGCCAGCAGCACCTCCGGGACAGGGCCTTCACCCCTCCACTTT. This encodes CASSTSGTGPSPLHF. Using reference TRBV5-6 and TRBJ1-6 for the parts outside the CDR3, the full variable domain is DAGVTQSPTHLIKTRGQQVTLRCSPKSGHDTVSWYQQALGQGPQFIFQYYEEEERQRGNFPDRFSGHQFPNYSSELNVNALLLGDSALYLCASSTSGTGPSPLHFGNGTRLTVT.

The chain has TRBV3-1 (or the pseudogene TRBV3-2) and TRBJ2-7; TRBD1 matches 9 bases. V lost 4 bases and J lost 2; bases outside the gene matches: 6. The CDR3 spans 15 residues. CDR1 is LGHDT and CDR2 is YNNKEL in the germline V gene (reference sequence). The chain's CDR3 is CASSRGTGMPYEQYF. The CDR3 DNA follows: TGTGCCAGCAGCCGCGGGACAGGGATGCCCTACGAGCAGTACTTC.

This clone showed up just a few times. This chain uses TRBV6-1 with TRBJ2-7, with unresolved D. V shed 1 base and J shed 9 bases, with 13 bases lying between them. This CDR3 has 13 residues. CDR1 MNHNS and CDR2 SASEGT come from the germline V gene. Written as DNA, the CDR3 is TGTGCCAGCAGTGAAGGCCTCTTGAGGTTGCAGTACTTC. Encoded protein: CASSEGLLRLQYF.

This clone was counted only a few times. The CDR3 protein is CATSGGTDANEKLFF. DNA of the CDR3: TGTGCCACCAGCGGGGGGACGGACGCTAATGAAAAACTGTTTTTT. J is TRBJ1-4 and V is TRBV15; weak D call: TRBD1 (5 bases). This CDR3 is 15 amino acids long. The V gene's germline CDR1 is LNHNV and CDR2 YYDKDF (reference sequence). Trimming took off 5 bases at V and 3 bases at J, with 13 bases between the two ends.

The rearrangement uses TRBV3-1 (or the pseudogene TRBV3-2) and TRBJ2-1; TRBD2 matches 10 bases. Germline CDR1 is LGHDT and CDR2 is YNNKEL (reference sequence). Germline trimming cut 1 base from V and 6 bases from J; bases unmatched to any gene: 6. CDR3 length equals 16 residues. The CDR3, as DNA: TGTGCCAGCAGCCAAGGCATAGCGGGAGGAGGCAATGAGCAGTTCTTC. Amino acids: CASSQGIAGGGNEQFF.

CDR3 nucleotide sequence: TGTGCCAGCAGCCCTTACTTGGTCTATGGCTACACCTTC. Residues: CASSPYLVYGYTF. This chain connects TRBV12-3 or TRBV12-4 to TRBJ1-2; D unclear. Trimming cost V 6 bases and J 4 bases, with 12 bases left between them. CDR3 length: 13 amino acids.

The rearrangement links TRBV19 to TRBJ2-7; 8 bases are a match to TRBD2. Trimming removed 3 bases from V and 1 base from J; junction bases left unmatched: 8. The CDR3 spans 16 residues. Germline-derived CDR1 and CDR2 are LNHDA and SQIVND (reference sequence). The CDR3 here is CASSMLTSGRSYEQYF. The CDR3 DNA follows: TGTGCCAGTAGTATGCTAACTAGCGGCCGTTCCTACGAGCAGTACTTC. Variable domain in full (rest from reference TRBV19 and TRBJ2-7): DGGITQSPKYLFRKEGQNVTLSCEQNLNHDAMYWYRQDPGQGLRLIYYSQIVNDFQKGDIAEGYSVSREKKESFPLTVTSAQKNPTAFYLCASSMLTSGRSYEQYFGPGTRLTVT.